One sample yielded the 13 T cell receptor beta chains listed below, sequenced in a study of response to subunit inactivated influenza vaccine. Using its own MiXCR run on the RT-PCR reads, TCRdb lists one record per CDR3 protein. The sample holds more than 600,000 distinct CDR3 sequences, around 20% seen once. This specimen was PBMCs from blood, taken about 5 days after vaccination. The receptors derive from a middle-aged man who received an inactivated influenza vaccine.

This clonotype has more than one count but fewer than ten. The V call is TRBV29-1, the J call TRBJ2-7, with 7 bases identical to TRBD1. Trimming took 7 bases from V and 5 from J; bases not matched to a gene: 14. This CDR3 region has 14 residues. Germline CDR1 reads SQVTM; CDR2 reads ANQGSEA. The CDR3 loop reads CSAEVQGVGDEQYF. DNA of the CDR3: TGCAGCGCCGAAGTCCAGGGGGTAGGCGACGAGCAGTACTTC.

This clonotype has only a few counts. J is TRBJ1-2 and V is TRBV4-3; perhaps TRBD1 as D (6 bases). Per the germline V gene, CDR1 is LGHNA and CDR2 is YSLEER. The CDR3 sequence is 17 residues long. V was clipped by 2 bases and J by 10 bases, with 26 bases between them. The CDR3 here is CASSQWLGSSGEGDYTF. For the CDR3, the DNA is TGCGCCAGCAGCCAATGGCTCGGAAGCAGCGGGGAGGGGGACTACACCTTC.

This chain connects TRBV5-5 to TRBJ1-5; D not certain. V lost 0 bases, J lost 0 bases, and 7 bases lay in between. CDR1 and CDR2 (germline): SGHKS, YYEKEE (reference sequence). The CDR3 runs 15 residues. CDR3 nucleotides: TGTGCCAGCAGCTTGGAGAGGGATAGCAATCAGCCCCAGCATTTT. Translated, it gives CASSLERDSNQPQHF.

The genes are TRBV11-2 and TRBJ2-3; 9 bases fit TRBD2. Trimming removed 1 base from V and 2 bases from J; junction bases left unmatched: 7. Germline V gene sequence: CDR1 SGHAT, CDR2 FQNNGV. The CDR3 contains 17 residues. The DNA for the CDR3 is TGTGCCAGCAGCTTAGCCCGGGGACTAGCTTCCACAGATACGCAGTATTTT. It is translated as CASSLARGLASTDTQYF.

V gene TRBV20-1 combines with J gene TRBJ1-4; D is possibly TRBD1 (5 bases). V was trimmed by 4 bases and J by 0 bases, leaving 9 bases between them. The germline CDR1 and CDR2 sequences are DFQATT and SNEGSKA (reference sequence). The CDR3 contains 14 residues. The DNA for the CDR3 is TGCAGTGCTAACCAGGGCGCAACTAATGAAAAACTGTTTTTT. Its translation: CSANQGATNEKLFF.

This clonotype has just a few counts. This chain's CDR3 is CASSFWDRAYEQYF. CDR3 DNA: TGTGCCAGCAGCTTCTGGGACAGAGCCTACGAGCAGTACTTC. This chain connects TRBV7-9 to TRBJ2-7; 7 bases agree with TRBD1. The length of the CDR3 is 14 residues. V lost 3 bases, J lost 2 bases, and 4 bases stayed unmatched. Germline CDR1 and CDR2: SEHNR and FQNEAQ (reference sequence).

This clonotype was picked up a small number of times. This chain uses TRBV29-1 with TRBJ2-1; possibly TRBD1 or TRBD2 for D (6 bases each). With 7 bases removed from V and 4 bases from J, the gap between germline ends came to 35 bases. This CDR3 is 20 amino acids long. The germline gives CDR1 SQVTM, CDR2 ANQGSEA. In DNA form, the CDR3 reads TGCAGCGGTAAATTGAGAGGGGGTTGGAGGGCATCAGCCCAATACAATGAGCAGTTCTTC. Protein product: CSGKLRGGWRASAQYNEQFF.

The V call is TRBV19, the J call TRBJ2-1; 9 bases fit TRBD2. Germline V CDR1 and CDR2: LNHDA, SQIVND (reference sequence). The CDR3 contains 16 residues. V gave up 4 bases and J gave up 0 bases; unmatched junction bases: 4. CDR3 in DNA: TGTGCCAGTAGTACTAGCGGGGCGAGCTCCTACAATGAGCAGTTCTTC. It encodes CASSTSGASSYNEQFF.

The sample holds a few counts of this clonotype. The genes are TRBV15 and TRBJ2-7; the match to TRBD2 covers 9 bases. V lost 0 bases to trimming and J lost 5 bases; unmatched junction nucleotides: 5. The V gene's germline CDR1 is LNHNV and CDR2 YYDKDF (reference sequence). The length of the CDR3 is 15 residues. CDR3 in DNA: TGTGCCACCAGCAGAGAGGGACTAGCTAGCCACGAGCAGTACTTC. This translates into CATSREGLASHEQYF.

This clonotype was found a few times. This chain links TRBV7-2 with TRBJ1-1; D remains ambiguous. V lost 3 bases and J 6 bases, leaving 14 bases between the germline ends. CDR1 and CDR2 (germline): SGHTA, FQGNSA. The CDR3 runs 14 residues. CDR3 loop: CASSFLSAASEAFF. CDR3 nucleotides: TGTGCCAGCAGCTTTCTGTCGGCAGCCTCTGAAGCTTTCTTT.

This chain uses TRBV20-1 with TRBJ2-7, with TRBD1 identical over 11 bases. Germline trimming cut 5 bases from V and 6 bases from J; bases unmatched to any gene: 9. Germline V gene data show CDR1 as DFQATT and CDR2 as SNEGSKA (reference sequence). This CDR3 region has 14 residues. CDR3 in amino acids: CSAGIRDRGAEQYF. In DNA form, the CDR3 reads TGCAGTGCTGGAATCCGGGACAGGGGGGCCGAGCAGTACTTC.

J is TRBJ2-7 and V is TRBV10-1, with D possibly matching TRBD2 (5 bases). V dropped 4 bases and J dropped 2 bases, with 9 bases sitting between them. The CDR3 is 13 amino acids. Germline CDR1 WNHNN, CDR2 SYGVQD (reference sequence). Here the CDR3 DNA reads TGCGCCAGCAGTGCCGGACTCACCTACGAGCAGTACTTC. Its translation is CASSAGLTYEQYF.

The chain is built from TRBV28 and TRBJ2-1, with TRBD1 matching over 9 bases. This CDR3 contains 16 residues. Trimming at V came to 7 bases and at J to 7 bases, leaving 14 bases not matched to a gene. CDR1 is MDHEN and CDR2 is SYDVKM in the germline V gene. The CDR3 loop reads CASITPTGQGRNEQFF. The CDR3 region has the DNA TGTGCCAGCATAACTCCAACGGGACAGGGCCGGAATGAGCAGTTCTTC.